This record looks at one T cell receptor (beta chain) sequence and its context. The multiple sclerosis controls, all treatment-naive patients, had relapsing-remitting disease that was stable or active. Isolation of CD8+ and CD4+ T cells was performed negatively, whereas enrichment of TEMRA cells was done by FACS. Trimming left V 1 base short and J 2 bases short, with 6 bases between. Germline CDR1 is DFQATT and CDR2 is SNEGSKA (reference sequence). CDR3 length: 12 residues. It was with random hexamers that roughly 0.5 to 1 ug RNA was reverse transcribed. Amplification of TCR beta CDR3 across 54 Vbeta and 13 Jbeta was performed with immunoSEQ multiplex PCR. Using its own MiXCR run on the immunoSEQ multiplex PCR reads, TCRdb lists one record per CDR3 protein. The sample has a few hundred thousand distinct CDR3 sequences, 80% to 95% seen once. The data derive from a study of CD8 T cells in Susac syndrome.

Sequencing was done on a sample of CD8+ T cells from PBMCs. The chain couples TRBV20-1 to TRBJ2-7; D remains ambiguous. This TCR derives from a human donor with multiple sclerosis. The CDR3 coding sequence is TGCAGTGCTAGAGGCCCAGCCTACGAGCAGTACTTC. Translating it yields CSARGPAYEQYF.